This T cell receptor (beta chain) was sequenced for a study of human T cells and chemical hapten exposure. Deletions cut 1 base from V and 0 bases from J, with 13 bases between. The CDR3 runs to 17 residues. Time point described: pre-sensitization, week 0. Treatment here: therapeutic diphenylcyclopropenone sensitization with weekly scalp DPC. TCRdb re-called the RACE reads with MiXCR, one entry per CDR3 protein. The sample contains about 350,000 distinct CDR3 sequences, about 5% of which appear only once. In its sample, this clonotype was seen a few times. The sequence derives from a woman in her late teens or twenties with alopecia areata. Some clones in this sample may be carry-over from other donors' samples. The chain combines TRBV12-3 or TRBV12-4 with TRBJ1-5; D might be TRBD1 (6 bases). The sequences come from whole blood, collected in connection with sensitization to the hapten diphenylcyclopropenone (DPC). The CDR3 nucleotides are TGTGCCAGCAGTTTAGAGGGGGGCGCTTTTAGCAATCAGCCCCAGCATTTT. Its protein is CASSLEGGAFSNQPQHF.